The source of this T cell receptor beta chain is a study of T cell changes during pregnancy in multiple sclerosis (dated by TCRdb to the late 2010s). Broadly, across the study: The study looked at changes in the T cell repertoire across pregnancy in women with multiple sclerosis.

For this clone: Its antigen remains undetermined. Nothing much larger sits one base from this clone, and base qualities are not available.

The CDR3, from cysteine to phenylalanine, totals 12 residues. The entry retains the CDR3 DNA only, 36 bases that are in frame from base 1. Trimming removed 5 bases from V and 5 bases from J; the gene matches leave 5 bases unexplained. The germline V gene gives CDR1 as SQVTM and CDR2 as ANQGSEA. Libraries came from the immunoSEQ multiplex PCR assay. TCRdb holds this immuneACCESS table with in-frame rearrangements only. Some clones are missing; in checked studies, unresolved V genes explain under half, and the rest has no known cause. This sample holds roughly 100,000 clones; 80% to 95% were observed only once. The ten largest clones represent roughly 1.5% of the sample.

The chain couples TRBV29-1 to TRBJ1-1; TRBD1 matches 7 bases in the middle. Sequences were derived from peripheral blood, sampled after pregnancy. This receptor was obtained from a female donor with multiple sclerosis, enrolled in a pregnancy study. The CDR3 protein is CSVRGRGTEAFF. The sequenced DNA: TGCAGCGTTAGGGGGCGCGGGACTGAAGCTTTCTTT.